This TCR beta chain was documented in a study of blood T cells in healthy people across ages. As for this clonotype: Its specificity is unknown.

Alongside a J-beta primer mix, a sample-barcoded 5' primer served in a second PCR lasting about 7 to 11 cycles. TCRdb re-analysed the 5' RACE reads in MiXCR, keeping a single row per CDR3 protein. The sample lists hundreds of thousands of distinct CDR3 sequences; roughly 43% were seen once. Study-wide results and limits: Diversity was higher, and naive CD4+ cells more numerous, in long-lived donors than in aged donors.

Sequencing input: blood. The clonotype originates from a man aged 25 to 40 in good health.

The CDR3 DNA reads as TGTGCCAGCAGCCAAAAGAGATGGACCAGGGACAATGAGCAGTTCTTC. The encoded protein is CASSQKRWTRDNEQFF. The chain joins TRBV14 to TRBJ2-1, with D possibly matching TRBD1 (5 bases). Between the trimmed V and J ends, which lost 2 bases and 5 bases, there was a span of 16 bases. CDR3 length: 16 residues. Germline-derived CDR1 and CDR2 are SGHDN and FVKESK.